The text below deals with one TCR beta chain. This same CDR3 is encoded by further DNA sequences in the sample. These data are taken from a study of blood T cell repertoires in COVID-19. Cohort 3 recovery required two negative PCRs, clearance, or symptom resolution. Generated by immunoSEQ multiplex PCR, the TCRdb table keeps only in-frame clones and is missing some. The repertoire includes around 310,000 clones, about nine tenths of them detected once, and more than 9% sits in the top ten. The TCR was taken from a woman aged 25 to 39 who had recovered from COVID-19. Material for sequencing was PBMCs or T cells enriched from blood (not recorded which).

CDR3 in amino acids: CASSRDTNYGYTF. CDR3 DNA sequence: TGTGCCAGTAGTAGGGACACGAACTATGGCTACACCTTC. The chain carries TRBV19 and TRBJ1-2; a possible D gene is TRBD1 (6 bases). The CDR3 length is 13 residues. The V end was cut by 4 bases, the J end by 2 bases, with 8 bases between. Germline-derived CDR1 and CDR2 are LNHDA and SQIVND (reference sequence).